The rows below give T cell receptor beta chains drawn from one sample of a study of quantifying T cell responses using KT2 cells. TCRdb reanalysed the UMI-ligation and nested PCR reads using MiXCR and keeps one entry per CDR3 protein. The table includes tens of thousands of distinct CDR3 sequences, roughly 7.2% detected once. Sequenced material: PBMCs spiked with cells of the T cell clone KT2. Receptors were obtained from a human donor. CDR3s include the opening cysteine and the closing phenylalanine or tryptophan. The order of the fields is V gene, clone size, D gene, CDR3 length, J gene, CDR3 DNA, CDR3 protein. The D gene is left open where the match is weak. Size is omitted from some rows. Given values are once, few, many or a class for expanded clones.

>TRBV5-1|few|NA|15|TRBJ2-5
TGCGCCAGCAGCTTGGACACCCCGATGCGGGAGACCCAGTACTTC
CASSLDTPMRETQYF
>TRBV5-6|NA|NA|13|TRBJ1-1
TGTGCCAGCTCTGGCAGGGGGAACACTGAAGCTTTCTTT
CASSGRGNTEAFF
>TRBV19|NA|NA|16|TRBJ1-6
TGTGCCAGTAGTCCTGAGCGACAGGTCCCTAATTCACCCCTCCACTTT
CASSPERQVPNSPLHF
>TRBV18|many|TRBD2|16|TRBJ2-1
TGTGCCAGCTCACCAATGCAAGCGGGAATAAGGTTTGAGCAGTTCTTC
CASSPMQAGIRFEQFF
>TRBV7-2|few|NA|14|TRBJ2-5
TGTGCCAGCAGCTTAGCGTACAGCCAAGAGACCCAGTACTTC
CASSLAYSQETQYF
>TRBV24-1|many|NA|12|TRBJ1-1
TGTGCCACCAGTGCAGGGAGGACTGAAGCTTTCTTT
CATSAGRTEAFF
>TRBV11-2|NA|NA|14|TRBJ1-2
TGTGCCAGCAGCTTAGGACACTCTAACTATGGCTACACCTTC
CASSLGHSNYGYTF
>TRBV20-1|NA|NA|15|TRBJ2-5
TGCAGTGCTAGACTGAGGGAGGAGGTCCAAGAGACCCAGTACTTC
CSARLREEVQETQYF
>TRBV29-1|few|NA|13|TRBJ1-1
TGCAGCGTTGAAAGGCCGCTGAACACTGAAGCTTTCTTT
CSVERPLNTEAFF
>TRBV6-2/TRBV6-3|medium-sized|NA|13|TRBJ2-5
TGTGCCAGCAGTGGGGACGAACAAGAGACCCAGTACTTC
CASSGDEQETQYF
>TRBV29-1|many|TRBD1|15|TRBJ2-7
TGCAGCGTTGTTAGGGACAGGGTAGGTTCGGGGGAGCAGTACTTC
CSVVRDRVGSGEQYF
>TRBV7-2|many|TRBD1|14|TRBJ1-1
TGTGCCAGCAGCTTCAGACAGGGGGCCGGTGAAGCTTTCTTT
CASSFRQGAGEAFF
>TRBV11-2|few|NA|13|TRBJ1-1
TGTGCCAGCAGCTTGGGGGGACAATCCCAGGCTTTCTTT
CASSLGGQSQAFF
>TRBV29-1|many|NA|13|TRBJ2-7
TGCAGCGTTGGGACGGGGGTCCAGGTCGAGCAGTACTTC
CSVGTGVQVEQYF
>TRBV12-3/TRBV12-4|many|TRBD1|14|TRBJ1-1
TGTGCCAGCATTTGGGACAGGCGCGACACTGAAGCTTTCTTT
CASIWDRRDTEAFF
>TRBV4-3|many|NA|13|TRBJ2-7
TGCGCCAGCAGCCAAGATCGCCAGTACGAGCAGTACTTC
CASSQDRQYEQYF
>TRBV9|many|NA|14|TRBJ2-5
TGTGCCAGCAGCGTAGGTCCAGTCCAAGAGACCCAGTACTTC
CASSVGPVQETQYF
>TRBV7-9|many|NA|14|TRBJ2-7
TGTGCCAGCAGCCCCCTACCAGATTCCTACGAGCAGTACTTC
CASSPLPDSYEQYF